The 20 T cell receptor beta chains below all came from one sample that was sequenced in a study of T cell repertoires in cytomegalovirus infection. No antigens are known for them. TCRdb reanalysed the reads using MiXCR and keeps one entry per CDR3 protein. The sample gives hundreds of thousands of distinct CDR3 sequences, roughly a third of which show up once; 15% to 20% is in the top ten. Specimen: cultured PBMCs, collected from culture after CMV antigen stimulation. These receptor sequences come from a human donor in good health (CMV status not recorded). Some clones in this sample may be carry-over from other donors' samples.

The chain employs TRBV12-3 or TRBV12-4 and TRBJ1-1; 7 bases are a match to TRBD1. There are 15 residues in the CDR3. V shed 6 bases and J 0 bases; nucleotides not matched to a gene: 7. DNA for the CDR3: TGTGCCAGCAGCCCTACAGGGGAGATGAACACTGAAGCTTTCTTT. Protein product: CASSPTGEMNTEAFF.

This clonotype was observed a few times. The CDR3 DNA is TGTGCCAGTAGTATAGATCCTGGAGGCGAGCAGTACTTC. It specifies CASSIDPGGEQYF. The chain joins TRBV19 to TRBJ2-7; perhaps TRBD2 as D (5 bases). The length of the CDR3 is 13 residues. The V end lost 0 bases, the J end lost 6 bases, and 9 bases lay between the germline ends. Germline values: CDR1 LNHDA, CDR2 SQIVND (reference sequence).

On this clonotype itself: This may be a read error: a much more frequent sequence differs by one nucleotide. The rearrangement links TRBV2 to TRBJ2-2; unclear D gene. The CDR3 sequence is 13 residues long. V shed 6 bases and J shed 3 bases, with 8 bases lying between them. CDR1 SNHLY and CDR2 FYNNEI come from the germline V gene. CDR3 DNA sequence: TGTGCCAGCAGGGGCCATTACACCGGGGAGCTGTTTTTT. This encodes CASRGHYTGELFF.

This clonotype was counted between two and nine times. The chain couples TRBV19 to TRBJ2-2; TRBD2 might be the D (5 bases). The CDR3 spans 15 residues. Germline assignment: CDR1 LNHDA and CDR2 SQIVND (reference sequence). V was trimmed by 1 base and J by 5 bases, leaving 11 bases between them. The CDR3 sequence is CASSIVRGRTGELFF. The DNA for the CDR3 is TGTGCCAGTAGTATAGTTCGGGGAAGGACCGGGGAGCTGTTTTTT.

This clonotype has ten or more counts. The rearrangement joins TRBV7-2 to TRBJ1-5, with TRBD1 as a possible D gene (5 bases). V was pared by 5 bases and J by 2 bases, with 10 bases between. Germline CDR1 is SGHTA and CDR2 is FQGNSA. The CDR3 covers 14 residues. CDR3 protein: CASSPQGGNQPQHF. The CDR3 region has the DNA TGTGCCAGCAGCCCTCAGGGAGGCAATCAGCCCCAGCATTTT.

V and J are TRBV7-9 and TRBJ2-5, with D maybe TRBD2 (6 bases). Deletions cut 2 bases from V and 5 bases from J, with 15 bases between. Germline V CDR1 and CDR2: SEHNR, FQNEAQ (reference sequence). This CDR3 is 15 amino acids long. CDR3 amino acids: CASSLIGLTGETQYF. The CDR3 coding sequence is TGTGCCAGCAGCTTAATAGGACTAACCGGGGAGACCCAGTACTTC.

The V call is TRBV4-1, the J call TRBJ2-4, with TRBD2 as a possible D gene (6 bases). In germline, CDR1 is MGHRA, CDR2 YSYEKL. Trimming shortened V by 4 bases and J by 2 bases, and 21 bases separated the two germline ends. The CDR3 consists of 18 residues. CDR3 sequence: CASSLGAGRGKSKNIQYF. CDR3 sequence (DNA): TGCGCCAGCAGCCTTGGGGCGGGACGTGGGAAATCCAAAAACATTCAGTACTTC.

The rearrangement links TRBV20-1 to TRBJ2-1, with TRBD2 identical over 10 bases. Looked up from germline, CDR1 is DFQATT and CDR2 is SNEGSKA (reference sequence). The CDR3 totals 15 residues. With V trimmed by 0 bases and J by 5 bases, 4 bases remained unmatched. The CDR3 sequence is CSARDLAGGHNEQFF. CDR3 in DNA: TGCAGTGCTAGAGACTTAGCGGGGGGACACAATGAGCAGTTCTTC.

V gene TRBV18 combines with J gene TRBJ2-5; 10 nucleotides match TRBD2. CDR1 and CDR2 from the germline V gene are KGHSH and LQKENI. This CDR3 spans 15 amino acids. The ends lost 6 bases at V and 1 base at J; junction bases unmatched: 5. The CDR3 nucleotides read TGTGCCAGCTCTTCTAGCGGGAGTCTCCAAGAGACCCAGTACTTC. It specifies CASSSSGSLQETQYF.

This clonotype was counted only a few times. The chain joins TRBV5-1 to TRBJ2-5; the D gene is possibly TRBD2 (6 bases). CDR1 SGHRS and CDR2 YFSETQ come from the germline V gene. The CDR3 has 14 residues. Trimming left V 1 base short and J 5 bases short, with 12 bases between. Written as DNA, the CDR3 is TGCGCCAGCAGCTTGACACGGAGCGGGGAGACCCAGTACTTC. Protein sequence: CASSLTRSGETQYF.

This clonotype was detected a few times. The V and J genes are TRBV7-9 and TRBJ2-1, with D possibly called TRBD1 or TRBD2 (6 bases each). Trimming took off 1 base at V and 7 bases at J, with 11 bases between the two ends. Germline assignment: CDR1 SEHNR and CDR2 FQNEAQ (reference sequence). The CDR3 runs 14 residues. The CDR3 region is CASSLGGGQNEQFF. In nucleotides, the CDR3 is TGTGCCAGCAGCTTAGGAGGGGGGCAGAATGAGCAGTTCTTC.

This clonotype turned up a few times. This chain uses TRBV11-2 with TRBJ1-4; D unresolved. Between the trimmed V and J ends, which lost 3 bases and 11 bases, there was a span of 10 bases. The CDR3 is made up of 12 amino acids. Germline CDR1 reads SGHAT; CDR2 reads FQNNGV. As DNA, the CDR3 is TGTGCCAGCAGCTTGTATTCGGGGAAACTGTTTTTT. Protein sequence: CASSLYSGKLFF.

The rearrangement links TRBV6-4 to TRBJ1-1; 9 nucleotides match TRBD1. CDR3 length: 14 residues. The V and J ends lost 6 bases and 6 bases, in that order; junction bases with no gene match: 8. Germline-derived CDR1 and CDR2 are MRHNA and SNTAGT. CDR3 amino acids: CASRPGQGSPEAFF. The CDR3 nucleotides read TGTGCCAGCAGACCGGGACAGGGCAGCCCTGAAGCTTTCTTT.

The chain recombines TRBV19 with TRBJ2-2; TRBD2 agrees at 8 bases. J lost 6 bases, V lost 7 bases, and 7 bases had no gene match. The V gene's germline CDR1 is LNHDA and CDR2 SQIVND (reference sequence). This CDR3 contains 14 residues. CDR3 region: CASTGLGSAGELFF. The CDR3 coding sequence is TGTGCCAGTACGGGACTAGGGTCGGCCGGGGAGCTGTTTTTT.

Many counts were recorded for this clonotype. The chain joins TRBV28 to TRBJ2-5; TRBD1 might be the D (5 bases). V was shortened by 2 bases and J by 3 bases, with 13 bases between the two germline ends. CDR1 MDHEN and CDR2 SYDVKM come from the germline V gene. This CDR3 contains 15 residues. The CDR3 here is CASSLSDSSEETQYF. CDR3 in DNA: TGTGCCAGCAGTTTAAGCGACAGTTCCGAAGAGACCCAGTACTTC.

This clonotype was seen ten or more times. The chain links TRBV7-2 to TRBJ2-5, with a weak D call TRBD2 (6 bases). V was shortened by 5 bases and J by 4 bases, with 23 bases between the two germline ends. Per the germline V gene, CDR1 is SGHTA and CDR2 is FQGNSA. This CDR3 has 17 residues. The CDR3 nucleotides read TGTGCCAGCAGCCAAGCGCGGTGGGGGAGGAGGGGAGAGACCCAGTACTTC. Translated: CASSQARWGRRGETQYF.

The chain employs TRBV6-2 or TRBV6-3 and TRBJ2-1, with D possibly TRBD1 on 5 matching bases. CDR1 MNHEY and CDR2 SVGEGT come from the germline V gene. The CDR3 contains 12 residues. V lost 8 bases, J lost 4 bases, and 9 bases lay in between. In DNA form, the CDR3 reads TGTGCCAGCCTCGACAGTTACAATGAGCAGTTCTTC. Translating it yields CASLDSYNEQFF.

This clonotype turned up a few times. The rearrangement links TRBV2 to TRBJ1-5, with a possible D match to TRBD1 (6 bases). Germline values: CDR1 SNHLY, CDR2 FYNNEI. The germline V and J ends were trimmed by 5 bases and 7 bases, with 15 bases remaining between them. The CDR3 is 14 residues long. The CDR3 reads CASSPRSGEQPQHF. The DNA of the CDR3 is TGTGCCAGCAGTCCACGTTCAGGGGAACAGCCCCAGCATTTT. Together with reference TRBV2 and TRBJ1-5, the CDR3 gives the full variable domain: EPEVTQTPSHQVTQMGQEVILRCVPISNHLYFYWYRQILGQKVEFLVSFYNNEISEKSEIFDDQFSVERPDGSNFTLKIRSTKLEDSAMYFCASSPRSGEQPQHFGDGTRLSIL.

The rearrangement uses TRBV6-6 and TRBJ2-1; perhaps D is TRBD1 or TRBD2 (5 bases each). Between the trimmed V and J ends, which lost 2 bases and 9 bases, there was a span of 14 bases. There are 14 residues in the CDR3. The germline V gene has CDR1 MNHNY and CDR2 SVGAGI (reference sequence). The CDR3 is CASSYTGLPAEQFF. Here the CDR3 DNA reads TGTGCCAGCAGTTACACGGGGCTTCCTGCTGAGCAGTTCTTC.

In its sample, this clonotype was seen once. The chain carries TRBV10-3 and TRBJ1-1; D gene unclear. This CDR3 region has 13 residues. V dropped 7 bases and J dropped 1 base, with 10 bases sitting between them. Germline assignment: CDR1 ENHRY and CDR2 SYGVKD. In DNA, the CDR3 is TGTGCCATCATTCCCGACGGGAACACTGAAGCTTTCTTT. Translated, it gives CAIIPDGNTEAFF.